Ten or more counts support the clone carrying this T cell receptor gamma chain. This may stem from a read error, because a much larger clone lies one nucleotide away. TCRdb re-identified clones in the multiplex PCR reads via CATT. This table has over 25,000 gamma-chain clones, less than 3.5% appearing once. The data belong to a study of γδ T cells in repeated Plasmodium falciparum infection. Bulk repertoires came from Vgamma9/Vdelta2+ or Vdelta2-negative gammadelta T cells flow-sorted from PBMC. The CDR3 sequence is 14 residues long. The V segment lost 3 bases and the J segment 9 bases; nucleotides outside the gene matches: 14. Germline V CDR1 and CDR2: GITISATS, ISYDGTV (reference sequence).

This clonotype originated in a pool of human donors (malaria-infected and uninfected, not separated). The sample taken for sequencing was gamma-delta T cells from blood. The V gene is TRGV9, the J gene TRGJ1 or TRGJ2. CDR3 residues: CALWELYPQGKKLF. CDR3 nucleotide sequence: TGTGCCTTGTGGGAGTTGTACCCCCAGGGTAAGAAACTCTTT.